The clone carrying this T cell receptor (beta chain) was observed a handful of times. Its specificity is not known. Germline V lookup: CDR1 LGHNA, CDR2 YSLEER. Trimming left V 4 bases short and J 8 bases short, with 12 bases between. The CDR3 runs 13 residues. The source of the sample is a study of T-cell memory formation after mild COVID-19. Overall study findings and caveats: Later expanders leaned CD4+, whereas clones that contracted between day 15 and 85 were balanced CD4/CD8. CD4+ contracting clones lay mainly in CM and EM, CD8+ ones in EMRA. The finding that pre-infection memory included some responding clones suggested that cross-reactive memory joined.

A 5'RACE reaction primed in the constant segment made cDNA libraries of TCR alpha and TCR beta, and these carried sample barcodes and UMIs. MiXCR, run by TCRdb on the 5' RACE reads, gives a single entry per CDR3 protein. The table lists tens of thousands of distinct CDR3 sequences, more than 13% of them singletons, with under 45% in the top ten. This sequence originates from a man aged 18-30 years who had mild COVID-19 (a few samples of this study predate the infection). Cell type and time point are not known. This chain connects TRBV4-3 to TRBJ2-1; D is possibly TRBD2 (5 bases). The sequencing sample was made of PBMCs or a T cell subset sorted from them (not recorded which). The CDR3 DNA reads as TGCGCCAGCAGCCTTACTAGGTTAGATGAGCAGTTCTTC. Translating gives CASSLTRLDEQFF.